Listed here are 10 T cell receptor beta chains from one sample, sequenced in a study of cytomegalovirus exposure and HLA in healthy donors. Only in-frame clones appear in the TCRdb table, and some are missing; sequencing was by immunoSEQ multiplex PCR. This table holds around 400,000 clones, just over 85% found once. Sequencing was done on a sample of PBMCs. These TCRs come from a woman between 18 and 29 years old in good health and CMV-seronegative.

V and J are TRBV6-1 and TRBJ1-5; D possibly corresponds to TRBD1 (6 bases). The germline gives CDR1 MNHNS, CDR2 SASEGT. Trimming stripped 4 bases from V and 2 bases from J, with 12 bases between. The CDR3 extends over 15 amino acids. CDR3: CASSANRAGNQPQHF. CDR3 DNA sequence: TGTGCCAGCAGTGCTAACAGGGCTGGCAATCAGCCCCAGCATTTT.

The rearrangement links TRBV29-1 to TRBJ1-2; D is ambiguous. Trimming removed 1 base from V and 4 bases from J, with 13 bases in between. Germline lookup yields CDR1 SQVTM and CDR2 ANQGSEA. This CDR3 region has 14 residues. CDR3 bases: TGCAGCGTTGAAGGCGATGAGGCGCCCTATGGCTACACCTTC. This codes for CSVEGDEAPYGYTF.

The chain is built from TRBV7-9 and TRBJ1-2; 9 bases match TRBD1. Losses at the gene ends were 5 bases for V and 3 bases for J; bases not matched to a gene: 19. Germline V gives CDR1 SEHNR, CDR2 FQNEAQ (reference sequence). The CDR3 totals 19 residues. The CDR3 sequence: CASSPGLGQGGGGDYGYTF. CDR3 bases: TGTGCCAGCAGCCCAGGGTTGGGACAGGGAGGAGGAGGGGACTATGGCTACACCTTC.

For this clone: This specimen includes other DNA sequences encoding the same CDR3. The chain has TRBV5-4 and TRBJ2-1; the D is unclear. The CDR3 sequence is 12 residues long. Germline V gives CDR1 SGHNT, CDR2 YYREEE (reference sequence). Trimming left V 0 bases short and J 7 bases short, with 5 bases between. CDR3 nucleotides: TGTGCCAGCAGCTTGGGGGCGAATGAGCAGTTCTTC. Translated: CASSLGANEQFF.

The chain is built from TRBV28 and TRBJ1-5; the D gene is possibly TRBD1 (5 bases). Germline V CDR1 and CDR2: MDHEN, SYDVKM. With 1 base removed from V and 5 bases from J, the gap between germline ends came to 12 bases. This CDR3 has 15 residues. Here the CDR3 reads CASSLFGGGDQPQHF. The CDR3 bases are TGTGCCAGCAGTTTATTTGGGGGGGGTGATCAGCCCCAGCATTTT.

The chain combines TRBV14 with TRBJ2-5; 9 bases match TRBD1. V trimming: 7 bases; J trimming: 4 bases; junction bases outside the gene matches: 4. This CDR3 has 13 residues. CDR1 SGHDN and CDR2 FVKESK come from the germline V gene. CDR3: CASTTQGAETQYF. The DNA of the CDR3 is TGTGCCAGCACTACACAGGGGGCAGAGACCCAGTACTTC.

This chain connects TRBV5-1 to TRBJ2-5, with a weak D call TRBD1 (6 bases). Germline V lookup: CDR1 SGHRS, CDR2 YFSETQ. The CDR3 sequence is 14 residues long. V lost 5 bases to trimming and J lost 0 bases, with 11 bases between them. The CDR3 reads CASRTGPDQETQYF. Here the CDR3 DNA reads TGCGCCAGCAGGACAGGACCCGACCAAGAGACCCAGTACTTC.

The chain joins TRBV30 to TRBJ2-7, with 14 nucleotides matching TRBD2. Germline trimming cut 3 bases from V and 7 bases from J; bases unmatched to any gene: 5. Germline loops: CDR1 GTSNPN, CDR2 SVGIG (reference sequence). CDR3 size: 14 residues. The CDR3 is CAWRGLAGVGEQYF. CDR3 nucleotides: TGTGCCTGGAGGGGACTAGCGGGAGTGGGGGAGCAGTACTTC. Full variable domain (rest looked up from reference TRBV30 and TRBJ2-7): SQTIHQWPATLVQPVGSPLSLECTVEGTSNPNLYWYRQAAGRGLQLLFYSVGIGQISSEVPQNLSASRPQDRQFILSSKKLLLSDSGFYLCAWRGLAGVGEQYFGPGTRLTVT.

The V gene is TRBV30, the J gene TRBJ2-4; 12 nucleotides line up with TRBD2. The V gene end was trimmed by 2 bases and the J gene end by 11 bases; junction bases not matched to a gene: 16. CDR1 is GTSNPN, CDR2 SVGIG, per germline (reference sequence). The length of the CDR3 is 17 residues. The CDR3 DNA follows: TGTGCCTGGAGTCTTCCTAGCGGGGGGGGCACGGGGCTCTTTCAGTACTTC. It translates to CAWSLPSGGGTGLFQYF.

This chain uses TRBV28 with TRBJ1-1; 11 bases match TRBD1. From germline, CDR1 is MDHEN and CDR2 SYDVKM. The CDR3 has 15 residues. The V and J ends lost 2 bases and 4 bases, in that order; junction bases with no gene match: 3. CDR3 sequence (DNA): TGTGCCAGCAGTTTAGGGACAGGGGGAGGCACTGAAGCTTTCTTT. Residues: CASSLGTGGGTEAFF.